This TCR beta chain was obtained from a study of PD-1 blockade in classical Hodgkin lymphoma. Generated by immunoSEQ multiplex PCR, the TCRdb table keeps only in-frame clones and is missing some. The sample lists more than 15,000 clones, 86% seen once, with under 15% in the top ten. Every patient had relapsed following autologous stem cell transplantation, and cohorts differed in brentuximab vedotin exposure. Germline loops: CDR1 SNHLY, CDR2 FYNNEI. Trimming removed 5 bases from V and 0 bases from J; junction bases left unmatched: 9. The length of the CDR3 is 16 residues. General observations from the study: Relative to healthy donors, newly diagnosed patients reportedly had lower baseline TCR diversity, which was reported as lower still in relapsed/refractory patients.

Regarding this clone: No antigen is known for it.

This specimen consisted of peripheral blood mononuclear cells (PBMCs), obtained before the second cycle of nivolumab. This receptor was obtained from a human donor with classical Hodgkin lymphoma. V is TRBV2 and J is TRBJ1-1; TRBD1 aligns across 7 bases. The CDR3 region has the DNA TGTGCCAGCAGTTTAACAGGGGACGGGATGAACACTGAAGCTTTCTTT. This encodes CASSLTGDGMNTEAFF.